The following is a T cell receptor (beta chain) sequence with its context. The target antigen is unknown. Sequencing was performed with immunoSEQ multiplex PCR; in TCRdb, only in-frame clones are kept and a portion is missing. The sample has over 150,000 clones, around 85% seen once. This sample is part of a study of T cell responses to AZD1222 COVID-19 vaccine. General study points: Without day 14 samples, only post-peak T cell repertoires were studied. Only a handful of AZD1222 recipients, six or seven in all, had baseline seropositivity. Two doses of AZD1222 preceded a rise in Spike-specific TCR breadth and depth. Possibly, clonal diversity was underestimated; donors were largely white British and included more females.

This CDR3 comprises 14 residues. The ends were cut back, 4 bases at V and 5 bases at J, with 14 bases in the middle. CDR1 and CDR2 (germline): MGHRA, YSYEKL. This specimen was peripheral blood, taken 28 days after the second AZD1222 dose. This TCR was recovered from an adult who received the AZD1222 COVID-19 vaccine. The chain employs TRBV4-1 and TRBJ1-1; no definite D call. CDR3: CASSPPRGNTEAFF. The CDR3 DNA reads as TGCGCCAGCAGCCCTCCCCGAGGGAATACTGAAGCTTTCTTT.